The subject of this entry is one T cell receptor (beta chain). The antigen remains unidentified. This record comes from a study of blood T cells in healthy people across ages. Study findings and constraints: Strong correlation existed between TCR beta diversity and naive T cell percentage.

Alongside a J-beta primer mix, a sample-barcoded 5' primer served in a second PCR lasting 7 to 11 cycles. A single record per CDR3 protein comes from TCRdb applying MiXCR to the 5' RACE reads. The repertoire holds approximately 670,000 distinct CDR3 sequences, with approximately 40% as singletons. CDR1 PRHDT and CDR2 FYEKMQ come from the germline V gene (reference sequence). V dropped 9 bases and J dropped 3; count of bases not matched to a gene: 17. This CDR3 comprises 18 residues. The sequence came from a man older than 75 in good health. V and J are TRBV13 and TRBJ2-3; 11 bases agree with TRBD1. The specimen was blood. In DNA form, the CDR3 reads TGTGCCAGTCGACGGGCCGGACAGGGGGCCTTGAAGACAGATACGCAGTATTTT. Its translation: CASRRAGQGALKTDTQYF.